This is a list of T cell receptor beta chains from one sample in a study of OX40 agonist ivuxolimab in advanced cancers. The protocol was immunoSEQ multiplex PCR, while the TCRdb copy is restricted to in-frame clones and leaves out a portion. The repertoire consists of approximately 94,000 clones, with approximately 91% occurring once and the leading ten covering about 0.15%. The specimen was CD4+ or CD8+ T cells sorted from blood, collected in a trial of the OX40 agonist ivuxolimab. These receptors were collected from an adult with an advanced solid tumor such as melanoma, head and neck, liver or kidney cancer. Each CDR3 is given with its conserved first and last residue. The D gene is left open where the match is weak. Clone size is given for some rows only: seen once, a few or many times, or a class if the clone is expanded.

>TRBV5-4|NA|NA|TRBJ2-1
CASSTKDRSLTRQFF
TGTGCCAGCAGCACCAAGGACCGTTCCTTAACTCGGCAGTTCTTC
>TRBV9|TRBD1|NA|TRBJ2-2
CASSPGDRATGELFF
TGTGCCAGCAGCCCAGGCGACAGGGCCACCGGGGAGCTGTTTTTT
>TRBV14|TRBD2|NA|TRBJ2-3
CASSRIAGGGTDTQYF
TGTGCCAGCAGCAGGATAGCGGGAGGTGGCACAGATACGCAGTATTTT
>TRBV5-4|TRBD1|few|TRBJ1-2
CASSPQGPYGYTF
TGTGCCAGCAGCCCACAGGGGCCCTATGGCTACACCTTC
>TRBV6-5|TRBD2|NA|TRBJ2-7
CASSRLASYEQYF
TGTGCCAGCAGCCGACTAGCGTCCTACGAGCAGTACTTC
>TRBV9|NA|NA|TRBJ1-1
CASSVDPVMNTEAFF
TGTGCCAGCAGCGTAGATCCGGTTATGAACACTGAAGCTTTCTTT
>TRBV2|NA|NA|TRBJ1-2
CASSGAQTGYTF
TGTGCCAGCAGTGGTGCCCAGACGGGCTACACCTTC
>TRBV6-6|NA|NA|TRBJ1-2
CASSYKSSRGYTF
TGTGCCAGCAGTTATAAATCGTCCCGGGGCTACACCTTC
>TRBV6-6|TRBD2|NA|TRBJ2-5
CASRALAGGKETQYF
TGTGCCAGCAGGGCCCTAGCGGGGGGTAAAGAGACCCAGTACTTC
>TRBV29-1|NA|NA|TRBJ1-1
CSVELATAFF
TGCAGCGTTGAATTGGCAACAGCTTTCTTT
>TRBV9|NA|once|TRBJ2-1
CASSTGIARGNEQFF
TGTGCCAGCAGCACAGGGATCGCCCGCGGCAATGAGCAGTTCTTC
>TRBV29-1|NA|few|TRBJ1-2
CSVDGYTF
TGCAGCGTTGATGGCTACACCTTC
>TRBV9|NA|NA|TRBJ2-2
CASSFNTGELFF
TGTGCCAGCAGCTTCAACACCGGGGAGCTGTTTTTT
>TRBV30|TRBD1|NA|TRBJ1-1
CAWNRDRTAREAFF
TGTGCCTGGAACCGGGACAGGACGGCAAGGGAGGCTTTCTTT
>TRBV29-1|NA|NA|TRBJ2-3
CSVGITDTQYF
TGCAGCGTTGGTATCACAGATACGCAGTATTTT
>TRBV29-1|NA|NA|TRBJ2-3
CSVGEGATLF
NA
>TRBV14|TRBD1|NA|TRBJ1-2
CASSQVGTAYGYTF
TGTGCCAGCAGCCAAGTCGGGACAGCCTATGGCTACACCTTC
>TRBV4-1|NA|NA|TRBJ1-5
CASSQDGGHQPQHF
TGCGCCAGCAGCCAAGACGGGGGACACCAGCCCCAGCATTTT
>TRBV21-1|NA|once|TRBJ1-4
CASSKDPTGGRGNEKLFF
TGTGCCAGCAGCAAAGATCCGACAGGGGGAAGGGGTAATGAAAAACTGTTTTTT
>TRBV10-3|NA|once|TRBJ2-7
CAIRSLGEAGEQYF
TGTGCCATCAGATCACTAGGGGAGGCTGGCGAGCAGTACTTC
>TRBV15|NA|NA|TRBJ2-5
CATSRDSDWQETQYF
TGTGCCACCAGCAGAGATTCCGACTGGCAGGAGACCCAGTACTTC
>TRBV19|NA|NA|TRBJ2-5
CASRQRSQETQYF
TGTGCCAGTAGGCAGCGCTCCCAAGAGACCCAGTACTTC
>TRBV10-2|NA|NA|TRBJ2-3
CASKPGGADTQYF
TGCGCCAGCAAGCCGGGTGGGGCAGATACGCAGTATTTT
>TRBV11-2|NA|NA|TRBJ2-3
CASSLDGSSTDTQYF
TGTGCCAGCAGCTTAGACGGAAGTAGCACAGATACGCAGTATTTT
>TRBV5-4|NA|NA|TRBJ1-1
CASSRPGPLRGGTEAFF
TGTGCCAGCAGCCGACCGGGACCCCTTCGCGGGGGCACTGAAGCTTTCTTT
>TRBV10-3|NA|NA|TRBJ2-5
CAISEHREETQYF
TGTGCCATCAGTGAGCACAGGGAAGAGACCCAGTACTTC
>TRBV19|NA|NA|TRBJ2-2
CASSIFPRAGRRVNTGELFF
TGTGCCAGTAGTATATTCCCCAGGGCAGGGCGTCGAGTAAACACCGGGGAGCTGTTTTTT
>TRBV11-3|NA|once|TRBJ2-1
CASSRGDNEQFF
TGTGCCAGCAGTAGAGGGGACAATGAGCAGTTCTTC
>TRBV4-1|TRBD2|NA|TRBJ2-1
CASSQTGGVTYNEQFF
TGCGCCAGCAGCCAAACGGGGGGAGTCACCTACAATGAGCAGTTCTTC
>TRBV19|NA|NA|TRBJ1-2
CASRKRGNYGYTF
TGTGCCAGTAGGAAAAGGGGTAACTATGGCTACACCTTC
>TRBV9|NA|once|TRBJ2-2
CASSVDLGANTGELFF
TGTGCCAGCAGCGTAGATCTGGGGGCGAACACCGGGGAGCTGTTTTTT